This T cell receptor (beta chain) derives from a study of naive and memory T cell subsets. Study conclusions and caveats: A few larger clonotypes appeared in naive repertoires, especially CD8, possibly memory cells re-expressing CD45RA.

Trimming took 4 bases from V and 2 from J, leaving 10 bases between them. Germline V gene data show CDR1 as MGHDK and CDR2 as SYGVNS. This CDR3 spans 14 amino acids. Four subsets defined by CD45RA and CD27 were sorted after CD3, CD4, CD8 and live/dead staining. Two oligonucleotides, mixed equimolar, formed the beta constant-region primer covering TRBC1 and TRBC2. The ligated cDNA underwent four PCR rounds using SP2 and nested alpha and beta constant-region primers. A 12-nucleotide UMI and the SP2 primer were added to the cDNA 3' end by oligonucleotide ligation. TCRdb re-analysed the UMI-ligation and nested PCR reads in MiXCR, keeping a single row per CDR3 protein. This repertoire shows approximately 140,000 distinct CDR3 sequences, approximately 20% found once; its top ten account for around 0.63%. Concerning this clonotype: Its antigen is unidentified.

Sequenced material: naive CD8+ T cells from blood. The sequence was obtained from a human donor in good health. The chain is built from TRBV25-1 and TRBJ2-3; the D is unclear. DNA for the CDR3: TGTGCCAGCAGTGGAAGGGTGTCCACAGATACGCAGTATTTT. Translation: CASSGRVSTDTQYF.